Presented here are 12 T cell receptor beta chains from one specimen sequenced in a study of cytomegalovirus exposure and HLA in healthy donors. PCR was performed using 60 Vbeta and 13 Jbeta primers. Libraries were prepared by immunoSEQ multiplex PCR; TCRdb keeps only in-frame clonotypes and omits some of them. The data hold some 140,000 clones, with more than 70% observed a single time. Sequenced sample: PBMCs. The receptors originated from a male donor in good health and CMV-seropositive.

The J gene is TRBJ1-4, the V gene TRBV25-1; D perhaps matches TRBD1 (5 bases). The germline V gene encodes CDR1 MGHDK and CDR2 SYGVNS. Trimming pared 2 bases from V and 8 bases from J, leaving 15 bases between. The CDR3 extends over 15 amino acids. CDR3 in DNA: TGTGCCAGCAGTGAAACCACAGGCTACAACGAAAAACTGTTTTTT. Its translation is CASSETTGYNEKLFF.

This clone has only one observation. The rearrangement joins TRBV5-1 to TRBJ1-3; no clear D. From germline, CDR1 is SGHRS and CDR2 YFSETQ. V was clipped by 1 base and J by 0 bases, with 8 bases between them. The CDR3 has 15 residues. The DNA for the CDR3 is TGCGCCAGCAGCTTGACCCCGAGCTCTGGAAACACCATATATTTT. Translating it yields CASSLTPSSGNTIYF.

CDR3 bases: TGCGCCAGCAGCTTGGTTCCGGGGTCCGAACCCCAGCATTTT. Its protein product is CASSLVPGSEPQHF. V gene TRBV5-1 combines with J gene TRBJ1-5; D unresolved. CDR3 size: 14 residues. The V end was cut by 0 bases, the J end by 10 bases, with 14 bases between. Germline lookup yields CDR1 SGHRS and CDR2 YFSETQ.

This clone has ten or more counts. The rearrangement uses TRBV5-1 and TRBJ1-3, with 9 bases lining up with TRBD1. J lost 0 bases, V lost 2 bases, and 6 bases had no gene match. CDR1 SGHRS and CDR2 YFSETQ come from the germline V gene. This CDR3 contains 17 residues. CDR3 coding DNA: TGCGCCAGCAGCTTAGGGGACAGGGACTTCTCTGGAAACACCATATATTTT. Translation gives CASSLGDRDFSGNTIYF.

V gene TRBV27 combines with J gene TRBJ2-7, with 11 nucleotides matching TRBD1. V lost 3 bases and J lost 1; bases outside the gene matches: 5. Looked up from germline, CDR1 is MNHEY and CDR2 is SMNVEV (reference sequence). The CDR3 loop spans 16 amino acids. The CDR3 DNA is TGTGCCAGCAGTTTGTTCGGGACAGGGGGATCCTACGAGCAGTACTTC. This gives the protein CASSLFGTGGSYEQYF.

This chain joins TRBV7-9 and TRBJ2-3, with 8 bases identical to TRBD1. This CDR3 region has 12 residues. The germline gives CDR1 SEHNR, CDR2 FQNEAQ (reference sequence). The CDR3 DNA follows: TGTGTGGGGCAGGGGGCCACAGATACGCAGTATTTT. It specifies CVGQGATDTQYF.

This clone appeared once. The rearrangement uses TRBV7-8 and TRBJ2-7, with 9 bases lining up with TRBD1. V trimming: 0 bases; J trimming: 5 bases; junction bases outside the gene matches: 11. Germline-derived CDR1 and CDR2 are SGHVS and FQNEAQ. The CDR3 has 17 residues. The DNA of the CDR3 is TGTGCCAGCAGCTTAGCGGTTGGGACAGGGCGGATCCACGAGCAGTACTTC. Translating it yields CASSLAVGTGRIHEQYF.

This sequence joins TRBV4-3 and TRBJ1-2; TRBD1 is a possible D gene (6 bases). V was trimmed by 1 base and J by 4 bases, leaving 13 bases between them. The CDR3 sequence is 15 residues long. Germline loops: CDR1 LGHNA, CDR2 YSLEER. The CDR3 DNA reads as TGCGCCAGCAGCCAAGTGGGGGGGGCTTCCTATGGCTACACCTTC. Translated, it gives CASSQVGGASYGYTF.

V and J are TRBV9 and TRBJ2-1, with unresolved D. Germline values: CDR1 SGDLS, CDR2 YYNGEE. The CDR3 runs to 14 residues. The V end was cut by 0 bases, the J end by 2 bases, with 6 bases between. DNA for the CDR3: TGTGCCAGCAGCGTAGTCACAGCCTACAATGAGCAGTTCTTC. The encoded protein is CASSVVTAYNEQFF.

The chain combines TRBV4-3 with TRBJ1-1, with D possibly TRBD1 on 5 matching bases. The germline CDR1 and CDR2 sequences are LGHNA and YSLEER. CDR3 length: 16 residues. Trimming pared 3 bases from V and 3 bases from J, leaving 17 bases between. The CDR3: CASSQTLPRGYTEAFF. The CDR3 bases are TGCGCCAGCAGCCAGACCCTCCCCCGGGGGTACACTGAAGCTTTCTTT.

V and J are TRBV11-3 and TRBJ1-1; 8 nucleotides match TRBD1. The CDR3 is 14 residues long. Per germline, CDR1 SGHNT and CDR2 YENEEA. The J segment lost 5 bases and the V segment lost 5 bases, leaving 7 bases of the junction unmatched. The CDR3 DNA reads TGTGCCAGCAGCGAAGGACAGGGTTATACTGAAGCTTTCTTT. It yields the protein CASSEGQGYTEAFF. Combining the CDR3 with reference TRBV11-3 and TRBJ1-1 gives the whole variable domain EAGVVQSPRYKIIEKKQPVAFWCNPISGHNTLYWYLQNLGQGPELLIRYENEEAVDDSQLPKDRFSAERLKGVDSTLKIQPAELGDSAVYLCASSEGQGYTEAFFGQGTRLTVV.

CDR3 DNA: TGCGCCAGCAGCCAGGGACTAGCGGGGACCTACGAGCAGTACTTC. Its protein is CASSQGLAGTYEQYF. The J gene is TRBJ2-7, the V gene TRBV4-3; 13 bases are shared with TRBD2. The CDR3 runs to 15 residues. V gave up 3 bases and J gave up 2 bases; unmatched junction bases: 1. Germline CDR1 LGHNA, CDR2 YSLEER.